This T cell receptor (beta chain) appears in the sequencing data of a study of T cells in Graves' hyperthyroidism and ophthalmopathy. Overall study findings and caveats: Before onset, ophthalmopathy was predicted by the model a median approximately 6.6 months earlier.

Between the trimmed V and J ends, which lost 3 bases and 8 bases, there was a span of 18 bases. The length of the CDR3 is 15 residues. CDR1 LNHNV and CDR2 YYDKDF come from the germline V gene (reference sequence). This clonotype was observed many times. Its target is not known. TCR beta CDR3 regions were amplified from RNA. The HTBI primer set drove a first-round RT-PCR of the TCR CDR3. In TCRdb, the multiplex PCR reads were re-called with MiXCR into one record per CDR3 protein. The data hold 300,000 to 350,000 distinct CDR3 sequences, with approximately 14% observed a single time. This chain connects TRBV15 to TRBJ2-3; no definite D call. The sequence came from a woman aged 30 to 39 with Graves' hyperthyroidism. Material for sequencing was blood. Written as DNA, the CDR3 is TGTGCCACCAGCAGGCCCTCGGCGGCGCACGTTACGCAGTATTTT. Translation gives CATSRPSAAHVTQYF.